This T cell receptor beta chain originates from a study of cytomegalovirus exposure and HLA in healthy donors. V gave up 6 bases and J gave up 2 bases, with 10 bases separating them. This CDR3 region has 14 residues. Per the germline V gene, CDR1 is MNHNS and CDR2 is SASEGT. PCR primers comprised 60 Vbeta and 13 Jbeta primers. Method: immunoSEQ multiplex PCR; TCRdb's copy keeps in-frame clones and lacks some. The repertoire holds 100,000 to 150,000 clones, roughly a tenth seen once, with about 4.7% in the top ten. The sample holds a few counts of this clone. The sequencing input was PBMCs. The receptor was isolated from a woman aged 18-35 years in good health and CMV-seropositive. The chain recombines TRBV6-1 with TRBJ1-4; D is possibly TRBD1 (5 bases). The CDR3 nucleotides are TGTGCCAGCAGCGGGGGGGGGACTAATGAAAAACTGTTTTTT. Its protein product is CASSGGGTNEKLFF.